The rows below give T cell receptor beta chains drawn from one sample of a study of beta chain features in type 1 diabetes. Sequenced by immunoSEQ multiplex PCR; TCRdb stores in-frame clones only, minus some. The sample records fewer than 300,000 clones, under 13% being singletons. The specimen was naive CD4+ T cells from blood. These receptor sequences come from a man aged 25 to 40 with type 1 diabetes. Both conserved end residues are part of each CDR3. The order of the fields is J gene, V gene, clone size, D gene, CDR3 DNA, CDR3 protein. A D gene is named only where the DNA matches it firmly. Size tells how often a clone was seen (once, few, many) or the class of an expanded clone, and some rows leave it out.

TRBJ2-1 TRBV9 few TRBD1 TGTGCCAGCAGCCCAAGACAGGGGGGTAGCTCCTACAATGAGCAGTTCTTC CASSPRQGGSSYNEQFF
TRBJ2-3 TRBV5-1 few NA TGCGCCAGCAGCCTTTCCGGGGATACGCAGTATTTT CASSLSGDTQYF
TRBJ2-1 TRBV5-1 once TRBD2 TGCGCCAGCAGCTTGGATGTGGGGGGGATCTACAATGAGCAGTTCTTC CASSLDVGGIYNEQFF
TRBJ2-7 TRBV10-3 NA NA TGTGCCATCAGTGAGTCGTCCGGGTACTACGAGCAGTACTTC CAISESSGYYEQYF
TRBJ2-1 TRBV5-1 NA NA TGCGCCAGCAAGGATCTTGAGGAGAGTGAGCAGTTCTTC CASKDLEESEQFF
TRBJ2-5 TRBV5-4 few TRBD1 TGTGCCAGCAGCCTGGGACAGGGGGAAGAGACCCAGTACTTC CASSLGQGEETQYF
TRBJ1-2 TRBV6-1 NA TRBD1 TGTGCCAGCAGTGCCAGGGGGACTTATGGCTACACCTTC CASSARGTYGYTF
TRBJ2-3 TRBV7-2 NA TRBD2 TGTGCCAGCAGCTTCGGGACTAGCGGGGTATCAGATACGCAGTATTTT CASSFGTSGVSDTQYF
TRBJ1-1 TRBV14 few NA TGTGCCAGCAGCCCTTCCTACCAGAACAGGTTCATGAACACTGAAGCTTTCTTT CASSPSYQNRFMNTEAFF
TRBJ1-6 TRBV30 few NA TGTGCCTGGAGCGGGCGGGCCTCACCCCTCCACTTT CAWSGRASPLHF
TRBJ2-5 TRBV2 few TRBD2 TGTGCCAGCCGAGGACTAGCGGGGGAGACCCAGTACTTC CASRGLAGETQYF
TRBJ2-4 TRBV30 NA NA TGTGCCTGGAGCCCTCGGGCAGTCGGGCGGGTATACGTTCAGTACTTC CAWSPRAVGRVYVQYF
TRBJ2-2 TRBV2 few TRBD2 TGTGCCAGCAGTTTACATACTAGCGACACCGGGGAGCTGTTTTTT CASSLHTSDTGELFF
TRBJ2-3 TRBV15 NA NA TGTGCCACCAGCATAGGGAAAGGGGGAGATACGCAGTATTTT CATSIGKGGDTQYF
TRBJ1-2 TRBV7-2 NA NA TGTGCCATTAGGGCAGGGCGCTATGGCTACACCTTC CAIRAGRYGYTF
TRBJ1-2 TRBV5-1 NA NA TGCGCCAGCAGCCTGGACGGTAACTATGGCTACACCTTC CASSLDGNYGYTF
TRBJ2-3 TRBV6-5 few NA TGTGCCAGCAGTTACAGAGTAGGCACAGATACGCAGTATTTT CASSYRVGTDTQYF
TRBJ1-6 TRBV9 NA NA TGTGCCAGCAGCGTAGGAGGAAACGAGGATTCACCCCTCCACTTT CASSVGGNEDSPLHF
TRBJ2-5 TRBV7-2 few TRBD1 TGTGCCAGCAGCCGGACAGGGACGGGGACCCAGTACTTC CASSRTGTGTQYF
TRBJ1-6 TRBV7-9 NA TRBD1 TGTGCCAGCAGCCCATTAGGGACAGGGCTTTCACCCCTCCACTTT CASSPLGTGLSPLHF